A selection of T cell receptor beta chains follows, all from one sample in a study of blood T cells in healthy people across ages. Using its own MiXCR run on the 5' RACE reads, TCRdb lists one record per CDR3 protein. The table lists under 1,100,000 distinct CDR3 sequences, approximately 25% of them singletons. In addition, the sample was reused for a study of T cells of mothers and their children.

Material: blood. The receptor source for this set is a girl aged 2 to 10 in good health. Each CDR3 is given with its conserved first and last residue. The D gene is left open where the match is weak. Expanded clones are given a class, and other clones once, few, many or no size at all.

cdr3_nt: TGTGCCAGCAGTCCCTGGACAGGGGGGAATCAAGAGACCCAGTACTTC
cdr3_aa: CASSPWTGGNQETQYF
j_call: TRBJ2-5
v_call: TRBV12-3/TRBV12-4
d_call: TRBD1
clone_size: few

cdr3_nt: TGCAGCGTTGATACGGGGGGCGCGGGCGACGAGCAGTACTTC
cdr3_aa: CSVDTGGAGDEQYF
j_call: TRBJ2-7
v_call: TRBV29-1
d_call: -
clone_size: -

cdr3_nt: TGCGCCAGCAGCGTAGAGGAGGGTACCTACGAGCAGTACTTC
cdr3_aa: CASSVEEGTYEQYF
j_call: TRBJ2-7
v_call: TRBV9
d_call: -
clone_size: -

cdr3_nt: TGTGCCAGCGGTAGAACCTACAATGAGCAGTTCTTC
cdr3_aa: CASGRTYNEQFF
j_call: TRBJ2-1
v_call: TRBV27
d_call: -
clone_size: many

cdr3_nt: TGTGCCAGCAGCGCACTTCAGGGGAAGGACAATGAGCAGTTCTTC
cdr3_aa: CASSALQGKDNEQFF
j_call: TRBJ2-1
v_call: TRBV5-6
d_call: -
clone_size: -

cdr3_nt: TGTGCCAGCAGCTCCGGGACAACCACCTATGGCTACACCTTC
cdr3_aa: CASSSGTTTYGYTF
j_call: TRBJ1-2
v_call: TRBV5-5
d_call: -
clone_size: -

cdr3_nt: TGTGCCAGCAGCTTCGGGACAACACCGAGCACAGATACGCAGTATTTT
cdr3_aa: CASSFGTTPSTDTQYF
j_call: TRBJ2-3
v_call: TRBV7-3
d_call: -
clone_size: -

cdr3_nt: TGTGCCAGCAGCTTATCTCTTAGCGGGGGGACAGATACGCAGTATTTT
cdr3_aa: CASSLSLSGGTDTQYF
j_call: TRBJ2-3
v_call: TRBV7-9
d_call: TRBD2
clone_size: -

cdr3_nt: TGCGCCAGCAGCCAAGACAGCCTCCTCCAAGAGACCCAGTACTTC
cdr3_aa: CASSQDSLLQETQYF
j_call: TRBJ2-5
v_call: TRBV4-3
d_call: -
clone_size: few

cdr3_nt: TGTGCCACCGGCAGAGACTTGGGACAGGGAAAACCCCGTGGCTACACCTTC
cdr3_aa: CATGRDLGQGKPRGYTF
j_call: TRBJ1-2
v_call: TRBV15
d_call: TRBD1
clone_size: -

cdr3_nt: TGTGCCAGCAGTTATAGCCGGGAAAACAATGAGCAGTTCTTC
cdr3_aa: CASSYSRENNEQFF
j_call: TRBJ2-1
v_call: TRBV7-2
d_call: -
clone_size: few

cdr3_nt: TGCAGCGTTGAAGCGAGAAAACAGCTCACTGAAGCTTTCTTT
cdr3_aa: CSVEARKQLTEAFF
j_call: TRBJ1-1
v_call: TRBV29-1
d_call: -
clone_size: -

cdr3_nt: TGTGCCAGCAGCTTAACCGATGAATACAATGAGCGGTTCTTC
cdr3_aa: CASSLTDEYNERFF
j_call: TRBJ2-1
v_call: TRBV7-3
d_call: -
clone_size: -

cdr3_nt: TGTGCCAGCAGTTCCACCCCTCGGCCGATAGGGTACAATGAGCAGTTCTTC
cdr3_aa: CASSSTPRPIGYNEQFF
j_call: TRBJ2-1
v_call: TRBV12-3/TRBV12-4
d_call: -
clone_size: few

cdr3_nt: TGTGCCAGTCGGACCAGCGCAGCTAACTATGGCTACACCTTC
cdr3_aa: CASRTSAANYGYTF
j_call: TRBJ1-2
v_call: TRBV6-2/TRBV6-3
d_call: -
clone_size: -

cdr3_nt: TGTGCCAGCAGTTACGGGGCGCAGCCCCAGCATTTT
cdr3_aa: CASSYGAQPQHF
j_call: TRBJ1-5
v_call: TRBV6-2/TRBV6-3
d_call: -
clone_size: few

cdr3_nt: TGTGCCAGCAGCTTGGCGGGACTAGCGGGGGGACGCACAGATACGCAGTATTTT
cdr3_aa: CASSLAGLAGGRTDTQYF
j_call: TRBJ2-3
v_call: TRBV7-2
d_call: TRBD2
clone_size: few

cdr3_nt: TGCAGCGCGGACAGCCGCTCTACCTACAATGAGCAGTTCTTC
cdr3_aa: CSADSRSTYNEQFF
j_call: TRBJ2-1
v_call: TRBV29-1
d_call: -
clone_size: -

cdr3_nt: TGCAGCGTTGAATTCAGCGTACATGAGCAGTTCTTC
cdr3_aa: CSVEFSVHEQFF
j_call: TRBJ2-1
v_call: TRBV29-1
d_call: -
clone_size: -

cdr3_nt: TGTGCCAGCAGCCCTCGACAGGGGAAGACCCAGTACTTC
cdr3_aa: CASSPRQGKTQYF
j_call: TRBJ2-5
v_call: TRBV3-1
d_call: TRBD1
clone_size: -

cdr3_nt: TGTGCCAGCTCTCTCCTTGGGGGGACTAGGGCTGAGCAGTTCTTC
cdr3_aa: CASSLLGGTRAEQFF
j_call: TRBJ2-1
v_call: TRBV6-5
d_call: TRBD2
clone_size: few

cdr3_nt: TGCAGCGTTGTCTTGGACAGGGGGGTCAACTATGGCTACACCTTC
cdr3_aa: CSVVLDRGVNYGYTF
j_call: TRBJ1-2
v_call: TRBV29-1
d_call: TRBD1
clone_size: -

cdr3_nt: TGTGCCAGCAGCGGCTTCGGGGGGGCCGCTTTAGAGACCCAGTACTTC
cdr3_aa: CASSGFGGAALETQYF
j_call: TRBJ2-5
v_call: TRBV5-6
d_call: TRBD2
clone_size: -

cdr3_nt: TGCGCCAGCAGCCACCCAGGGACTAGCGGGAGTGAGACCCAGTACTTC
cdr3_aa: CASSHPGTSGSETQYF
j_call: TRBJ2-5
v_call: TRBV4-1
d_call: TRBD2
clone_size: once

cdr3_nt: TGTGCCAGCAGCTTCAATAGGGATGAAGAGACCCAGTACTTC
cdr3_aa: CASSFNRDEETQYF
j_call: TRBJ2-5
v_call: TRBV7-2
d_call: -
clone_size: -

cdr3_nt: TGCAGCGTTGATTCAGGGGTGGGCACCGGGGAGCTGTTTTTT
cdr3_aa: CSVDSGVGTGELFF
j_call: TRBJ2-2
v_call: TRBV29-1
d_call: -
clone_size: few

cdr3_nt: TGCGCCAGCAGCTGGGGGGACAGGGGTACCGACATGCCCCAGCATTTT
cdr3_aa: CASSWGDRGTDMPQHF
j_call: TRBJ1-5
v_call: TRBV5-1
d_call: TRBD1
clone_size: few

cdr3_nt: TGTGCCATCAGTGGGAGACAGGCCCAAGAGACCCAGTACTTC
cdr3_aa: CAISGRQAQETQYF
j_call: TRBJ2-5
v_call: TRBV10-3
d_call: -
clone_size: -

cdr3_nt: TGTGCCAGCAGTTATGGTGGTGGGGGAAGCTATGGCTACACCTTC
cdr3_aa: CASSYGGGGSYGYTF
j_call: TRBJ1-2
v_call: TRBV6-5
d_call: -
clone_size: few

cdr3_nt: TGTGCCACCAGTTACGAGGGGCTGCCTAGCACAGATACGCAGTATTTT
cdr3_aa: CATSYEGLPSTDTQYF
j_call: TRBJ2-3
v_call: TRBV24-1
d_call: -
clone_size: -

cdr3_nt: TGTGCCAGCAGCCAAGAATGGGGTATAGAGACCCAGTACTTC
cdr3_aa: CASSQEWGIETQYF
j_call: TRBJ2-5
v_call: TRBV4-2
d_call: -
clone_size: -

cdr3_nt: TGTGCCAGCAGCCGCATCCGGGACTCCGAGCAGTACTTC
cdr3_aa: CASSRIRDSEQYF
j_call: TRBJ2-7
v_call: TRBV12-3/TRBV12-4
d_call: -
clone_size: -

cdr3_nt: TGTGCCAGCTCACCTGGGACAGTAGATGGCTACACCTTC
cdr3_aa: CASSPGTVDGYTF
j_call: TRBJ1-2
v_call: TRBV18
d_call: TRBD1
clone_size: few

cdr3_nt: TGTGCCAGCAGTTTTAGGGCTAGCGGGGAGACCCAGTACTTC
cdr3_aa: CASSFRASGETQYF
j_call: TRBJ2-5
v_call: TRBV28
d_call: TRBD2
clone_size: few

cdr3_nt: TGTGCCAGCAGTGAATCTTGGTCAAAATCGGACGAGCAGTACTTC
cdr3_aa: CASSESWSKSDEQYF
j_call: TRBJ2-7
v_call: TRBV2
d_call: -
clone_size: -

cdr3_nt: TGCAGCGTTGAAGACGGTGGGGGTCTTTCCTTC
cdr3_aa: CSVEDGGGLSF
j_call: TRBJ1-2
v_call: TRBV29-1
d_call: -
clone_size: few

cdr3_nt: TGTGCCACCAGTGATCCGCGCCCCGGGCTAGCGGGGTCTAATGAGCAGTTCTTC
cdr3_aa: CATSDPRPGLAGSNEQFF
j_call: TRBJ2-1
v_call: TRBV24-1
d_call: TRBD2
clone_size: few

cdr3_nt: TGCGCCAGCAGATTGACAGGGATGGGTGAGACCCAGTACTTC
cdr3_aa: CASRLTGMGETQYF
j_call: TRBJ2-5
v_call: TRBV5-1
d_call: TRBD1
clone_size: few

cdr3_nt: TGTGCCAGCACCCTACAGGGGTTATCTGAAGCTTTCTTT
cdr3_aa: CASTLQGLSEAFF
j_call: TRBJ1-1
v_call: TRBV12-3/TRBV12-4
d_call: TRBD1
clone_size: few

cdr3_nt: TGTGCCAGCAGAGGGACAGGTCTCTCCTACGAGCAGTACTTC
cdr3_aa: CASRGTGLSYEQYF
j_call: TRBJ2-7
v_call: TRBV2
d_call: TRBD1
clone_size: -

cdr3_nt: TGTGCCAGCAGCTTAATTTATGGGGGAGATACACAGTATTTT
cdr3_aa: CASSLIYGGDTQYF
j_call: TRBJ2-3
v_call: TRBV7-9
d_call: -
clone_size: few

cdr3_nt: TGTGCCAGCAGTGGAGAAACAGGGGGCGGGCAGCCCCAGCATTTT
cdr3_aa: CASSGETGGGQPQHF
j_call: TRBJ1-5
v_call: TRBV6-1
d_call: TRBD1
clone_size: -

cdr3_nt: TGCGCCAGCAGGCGTTCGTCTCGGAACAATGAGCAGTTCTTC
cdr3_aa: CASRRSSRNNEQFF
j_call: TRBJ2-1
v_call: TRBV5-1
d_call: -
clone_size: -

cdr3_nt: TGCGCCAGCAGCTTGAATCTCAGGTCGCAAGAGACCCAGTACTTC
cdr3_aa: CASSLNLRSQETQYF
j_call: TRBJ2-5
v_call: TRBV5-1
d_call: -
clone_size: -

cdr3_nt: TGCAGTGCTAGGGGGTTACTTACAGAGAGCCCCACTGAAGCTTTCTTT
cdr3_aa: CSARGLLTESPTEAFF
j_call: TRBJ1-1
v_call: TRBV20-1
d_call: -
clone_size: few

cdr3_nt: TGTGCCAGCGCCGGATCAAACGGGGGGCCTGATGGCTACACCTTC
cdr3_aa: CASAGSNGGPDGYTF
j_call: TRBJ1-2
v_call: TRBV2
d_call: -
clone_size: -

cdr3_nt: TGCAGCGTTGAAGAAGGGCAGGGAAGAGCTTTCTTT
cdr3_aa: CSVEEGQGRAFF
j_call: TRBJ1-1
v_call: TRBV29-1
d_call: -
clone_size: few

cdr3_nt: TGTGCCAGCAGTTTAGTCCCTAGCGGGGGTCTATACAATGAGCAGTTCTTC
cdr3_aa: CASSLVPSGGLYNEQFF
j_call: TRBJ2-1
v_call: TRBV27
d_call: TRBD2
clone_size: -

cdr3_nt: TGTGCCAGCAGTTTACGGGGGGGAGCTGGAAACACCATATATTTT
cdr3_aa: CASSLRGGAGNTIYF
j_call: TRBJ1-3
v_call: TRBV12-3/TRBV12-4
d_call: -
clone_size: few

cdr3_nt: TGTGCCAGCAGCTTAGAAGGGGTCCGTACAAGCCAAGAGACCCAGTACTTC
cdr3_aa: CASSLEGVRTSQETQYF
j_call: TRBJ2-5
v_call: TRBV7-8
d_call: -
clone_size: -

cdr3_nt: TGTGCCAGCAGCTTAGCGAGGGGGAACCAAGAGACCCAGTACTTC
cdr3_aa: CASSLARGNQETQYF
j_call: TRBJ2-5
v_call: TRBV7-9
d_call: -
clone_size: few

cdr3_nt: TGTGCCAGCAGCTCAGGACAGCACTCTGGAAACACCATATATTTT
cdr3_aa: CASSSGQHSGNTIYF
j_call: TRBJ1-3
v_call: TRBV5-5
d_call: -
clone_size: -

cdr3_nt: TGTGCCAGCAGCCAAGTCCTCGGGGCCAACGTCCTGACTTTC
cdr3_aa: CASSQVLGANVLTF
j_call: TRBJ2-6
v_call: TRBV3-1
d_call: -
clone_size: -